These 5 T cell receptor beta chains originate from one sample sequenced in a study of blood T cells in healthy people across ages. A second PCR, run for about 7 to 11 cycles, used a sample-barcoded 5' primer plus a J-beta primer mix. TCRdb itself ran the 5' RACE reads through MiXCR, one entry per CDR3 protein. The sample records over 950,000 distinct CDR3 sequences, about 53% being singletons. The specimen sequenced was blood. The receptor source for this set is a woman aged 55-70 years in good health.

J is TRBJ2-2 and V is TRBV6-6; D call uncertain. Looked up from germline, CDR1 is MNHNY and CDR2 is SVGAGI (reference sequence). V was cut by 2 bases and J by 5 bases, with 3 bases left in between. CDR3 length: 12 residues. The CDR3 protein is CASSYETGELFF. Written as DNA, the CDR3 is TGTGCCAGCAGTTACGAGACCGGGGAGCTGTTTTTT.

This clonotype was recorded a few times. One base away lies a much larger clone, so this may be a sequencing read error. V gene TRBV6-2 or TRBV6-3 combines with J gene TRBJ2-1; D possibly uses TRBD1 or TRBD2 (5 bases each). The V gene's germline CDR1 is MNHEY and CDR2 SVGEGT. The length of the CDR3 is 12 residues. V was shortened by 4 bases and J by 8 bases, with 9 bases between the two germline ends. The CDR3 DNA is TGTGCCAGCAGTTTGGGGCGGGATGAGCAGTTCTTC. Its protein product is CASSLGRDEQFF.

The gene calls are TRBV5-6 and TRBJ2-1; no reliable D call. Trimming stripped 0 bases from V and 8 bases from J, with 12 bases between. The CDR3 runs to 14 residues. Germline assignment: CDR1 SGHDT and CDR2 YYEEEE. The CDR3 nucleotides read TGTGCCAGCAGCTTGGGAAGGATACTTTATGAGCAGTTCTTC. It is translated as CASSLGRILYEQFF.

This clonotype has just a few counts. The chain links TRBV7-9 to TRBJ2-7; 10 nucleotides agree with TRBD2. The CDR3 has 15 amino acids. V dropped 1 base and J dropped 4; count of bases not matched to a gene: 4. Looked up from germline, CDR1 is SEHNR and CDR2 is FQNEAQ (reference sequence). The CDR3 reads CASSLGWTSGYEQYF. CDR3 bases: TGTGCCAGCAGCTTAGGTTGGACTAGCGGTTACGAGCAGTACTTC.

J is TRBJ2-4 and V is TRBV29-1; the D gene could be TRBD1 or TRBD2 (5 bases each). This CDR3 is built from 12 residues. V lost 7 bases and J 6 bases, leaving 13 bases between the germline ends. Germline V gene lookup returns CDR1 SQVTM and CDR2 ANQGSEA. The CDR3 nucleotides are TGCAGCGGCTGGGGGTTGGGAAACATTCAGTACTTC. Its protein product is CSGWGLGNIQYF.